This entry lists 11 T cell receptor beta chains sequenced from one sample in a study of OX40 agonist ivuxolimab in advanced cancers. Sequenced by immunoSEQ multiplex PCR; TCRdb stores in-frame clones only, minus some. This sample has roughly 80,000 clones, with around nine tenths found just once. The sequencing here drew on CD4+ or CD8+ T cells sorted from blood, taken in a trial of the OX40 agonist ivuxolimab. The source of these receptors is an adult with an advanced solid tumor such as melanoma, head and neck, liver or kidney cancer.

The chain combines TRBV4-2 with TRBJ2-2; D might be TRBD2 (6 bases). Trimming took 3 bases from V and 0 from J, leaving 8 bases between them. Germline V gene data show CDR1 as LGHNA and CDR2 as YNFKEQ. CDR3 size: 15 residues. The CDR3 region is CASSQGLTNTGELFF. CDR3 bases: TGTGCCAGCAGCCAGGGACTCACGAACACCGGGGAGCTGTTTTTT.

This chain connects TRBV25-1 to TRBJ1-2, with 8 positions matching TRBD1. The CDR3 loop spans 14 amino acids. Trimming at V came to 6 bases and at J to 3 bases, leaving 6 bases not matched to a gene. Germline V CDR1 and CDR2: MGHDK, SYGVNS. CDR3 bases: TGTGCCAGCAGGGGACAGGCCGGTTACTATGGCTACACCTTC. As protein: CASRGQAGYYGYTF.

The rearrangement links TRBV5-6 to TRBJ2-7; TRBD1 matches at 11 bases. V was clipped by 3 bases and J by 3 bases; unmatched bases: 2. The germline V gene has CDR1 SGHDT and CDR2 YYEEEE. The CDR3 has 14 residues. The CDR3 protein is CASSWDRGIYEQYF. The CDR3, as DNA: TGTGCCAGCAGCTGGGACAGGGGGATCTACGAGCAGTACTTC.

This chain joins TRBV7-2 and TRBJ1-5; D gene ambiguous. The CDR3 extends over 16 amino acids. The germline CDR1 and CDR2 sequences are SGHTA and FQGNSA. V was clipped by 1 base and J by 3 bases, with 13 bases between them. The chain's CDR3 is CASSLDLRSFNQPQHF. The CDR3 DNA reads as TGTGCCAGCAGCTTAGATTTGCGTTCTTTCAATCAGCCCCAGCATTTT.

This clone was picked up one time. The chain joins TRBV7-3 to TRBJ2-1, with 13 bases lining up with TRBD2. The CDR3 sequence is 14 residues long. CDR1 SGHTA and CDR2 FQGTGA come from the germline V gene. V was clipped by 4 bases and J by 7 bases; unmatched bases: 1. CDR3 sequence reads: CASSSTSGGNEQFF. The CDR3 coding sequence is TGTGCCAGCAGCTCGACTAGCGGGGGGAATGAGCAGTTCTTC.

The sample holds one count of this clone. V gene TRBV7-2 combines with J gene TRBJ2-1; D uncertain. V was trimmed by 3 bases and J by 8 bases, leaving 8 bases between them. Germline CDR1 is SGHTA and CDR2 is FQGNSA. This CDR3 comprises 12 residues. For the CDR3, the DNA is TGTGCCAGCAGCTTCTACGGAGATGAGCAGTTCTTC. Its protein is CASSFYGDEQFF.

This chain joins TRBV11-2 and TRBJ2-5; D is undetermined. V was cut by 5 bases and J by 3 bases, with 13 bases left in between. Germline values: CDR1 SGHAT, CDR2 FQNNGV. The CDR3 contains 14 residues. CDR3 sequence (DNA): TGTGCCAGCAGCCAATGGGAAAGGGAAGAGACCCAGTACTTC. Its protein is CASSQWEREETQYF.

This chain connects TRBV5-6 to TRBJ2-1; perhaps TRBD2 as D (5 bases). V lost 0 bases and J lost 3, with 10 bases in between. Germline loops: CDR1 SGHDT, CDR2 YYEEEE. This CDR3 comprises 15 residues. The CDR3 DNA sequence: TGTGCCAGCAGCTTGGGGGATCGGGACTACAATGAGCAGTTCTTC. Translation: CASSLGDRDYNEQFF.

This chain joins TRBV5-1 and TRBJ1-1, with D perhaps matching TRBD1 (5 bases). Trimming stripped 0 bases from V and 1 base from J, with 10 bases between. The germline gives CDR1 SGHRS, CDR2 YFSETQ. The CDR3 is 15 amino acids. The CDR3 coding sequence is TGCGCCAGCAGCTTGGCCCCGGGGGGGAACACTGAAGCTTTCTTT. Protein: CASSLAPGGNTEAFF.

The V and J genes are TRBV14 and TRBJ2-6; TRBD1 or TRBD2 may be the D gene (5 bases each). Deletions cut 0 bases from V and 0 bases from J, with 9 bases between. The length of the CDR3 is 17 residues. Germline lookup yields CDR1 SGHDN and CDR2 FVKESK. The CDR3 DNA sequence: TGTGCCAGCAGCCAAGATGGGACCCACTCTGGGGCCAACGTCCTGACTTTC. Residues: CASSQDGTHSGANVLTF.

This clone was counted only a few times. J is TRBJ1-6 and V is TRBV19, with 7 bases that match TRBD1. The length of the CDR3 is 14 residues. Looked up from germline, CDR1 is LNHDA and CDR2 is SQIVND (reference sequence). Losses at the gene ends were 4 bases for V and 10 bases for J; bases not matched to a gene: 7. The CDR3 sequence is CASSSQTGLSPLHF. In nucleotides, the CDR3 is TGTGCCAGTAGTAGCCAGACAGGGCTGTCACCCCTCCACTTT.